This T cell receptor (beta chain) was recovered during a study of post-analysis software for immune sequencing data. This clonotype was counted a few times. What it binds is not known. Overall study findings and caveats: Normalized Chao1 diversity was significantly lower in multiple sclerosis patients than in controls.

The TCR beta cDNA libraries carried unique molecular identifiers. Each CDR3 protein is one row after TCRdb ran MiXCR on the PCR reads. The table records about 760,000 distinct CDR3 sequences, 25% to 30% of them present only once. This clonotype was obtained from a girl aged 5-17 years with multiple sclerosis. Sequencing was done on a sample of blood.

CDR3 loop: CASSSTGQGARDTQYF. The DNA of the CDR3 is TGTGCCAGCAGCTCTACGGGACAGGGGGCGAGAGATACGCAGTATTTT. This chain uses TRBV7-2 with TRBJ2-3, with 12 bases that match TRBD1. Germline V gives CDR1 SGHTA, CDR2 FQGNSA. This CDR3 region has 16 residues. V gave up 4 bases and J gave up 5 bases; unmatched junction bases: 7.